The clone carrying this T cell receptor beta chain was picked up many times. Its antigen remains unidentified. TCRdb itself ran the 5' RACE reads through MiXCR, one entry per CDR3 protein. Of over 300,000 distinct CDR3 sequences in the sample, 20% to 25% were seen once. Per the germline V gene, CDR1 is LNHDA and CDR2 is SQIVND (reference sequence). This CDR3 has 14 residues. V gave up 5 bases and J gave up 7 bases; unmatched junction bases: 10. The data derive from a study of T-cell memory formation after mild COVID-19. The study's findings and limits: Clones that contracted from day 15 to 85 had balanced CD4/CD8; later expanders were CD4+ biased. In second-wave clones peaking day 37, SARS-CoV-2 specificity remained unconfirmed.

This sequence was found in a man aged 18 to 30 who had mild COVID-19 (a few samples of this study predate the infection). Cell type and time point are not known. Sequenced: PBMCs or a T cell subset sorted from them (not recorded which). This chain joins TRBV19 and TRBJ1-2; TRBD1 agrees at 7 bases. DNA of the CDR3: TGTGCCAGTAGTGTGACAGGGAGTCCTCCTGGCTACACCTTC. Its protein is CASSVTGSPPGYTF. The whole variable domain, remainder taken from reference TRBV19 and TRBJ1-2, is DGGITQSPKYLFRKEGQNVTLSCEQNLNHDAMYWYRQDPGQGLRLIYYSQIVNDFQKGDIAEGYSVSREKKESFPLTVTSAQKNPTAFYLCASSVTGSPPGYTFGSGTRLTVV.